The entry below gives a single T cell receptor beta chain sequence along with its context. Per the original data handling: Reference gene primer amplification gave estimated nucleated cell counts. TCRdb's table, derived via immunoSEQ multiplex PCR, lists solely in-frame clones and lacks some. The DNA was the basis for D and trimming; V, J and clone size are from that table. The data show about 280,000 clones, approximately 89% seen once. The ends lost 4 bases at V and 2 bases at J; junction bases unmatched: 5. The CDR3 covers 15 residues. Germline CDR1 and CDR2: SGHRS and YFSETQ. This entry is derived from a study of blood T cell repertoires in COVID-19. Across the study: The study drew acute and convalescent COVID-19 samples from the United States, Italy and Spain. Sample material is recorded as cDNA or gDNA derived from T cells, B-cell-depleted T cells, or PBMCs.

Material for sequencing was peripheral blood. The sequence came from a man aged 35 to 55 with active or convalescent COVID-19. The chain carries TRBV5-1 and TRBJ1-4; TRBD1 matches at 7 bases. CDR3: CASSVDRVTNEKLFF. CDR3 in DNA: TGCGCCAGCAGCGTAGACAGGGTGACTAATGAAAAACTGTTTTTT.